Shown below are 20 T cell receptor beta chains from a single sample sequenced in a study of T cells after yellow fever vaccination. One entry per CDR3 protein results from TCRdb running MiXCR on the 5' RACE reads. The data hold around 310,000 distinct CDR3 sequences, with approximately 3.9% observed a single time. Here the sequenced sample was PBMCs, taken 5 days after the yellow fever booster vaccination. The receptors were sampled from a man in his late teens or twenties who received the YFV17D yellow fever vaccine.

The CDR3 protein is CASSQDLGGLNTEAFF. For the CDR3, the DNA is TGCGCCAGCAGCCAAGACTTAGGGGGGCTGAACACTGAAGCTTTCTTT. The V and J genes are TRBV4-3 and TRBJ1-1, with D possibly TRBD1 on 6 matching bases. The germline CDR1 and CDR2 sequences are LGHNA and YSLEER. There are 16 residues in the CDR3. Trimming stripped 0 bases from V and 0 bases from J, with 11 bases between.

This clonotype was found a few times. The V and J genes are TRBV7-2 and TRBJ2-7, with D hard to call. V lost 2 bases and J 6 bases, leaving 17 bases between the germline ends. From germline, CDR1 is SGHTA and CDR2 FQGNSA. This CDR3 region has 15 residues. The CDR3 sequence is CASSLSVLEKGEQYF. CDR3 nucleotides: TGTGCCAGCAGCTTATCAGTTCTAGAAAAGGGCGAGCAGTACTTC.

This clonotype was counted between two and nine times. The rearrangement joins TRBV5-1 to TRBJ2-3; tentatively, D is TRBD2 (6 bases). Looked up from germline, CDR1 is SGHRS and CDR2 is YFSETQ. This CDR3 has 16 amino acids. V was pared by 4 bases and J by 1 base, with 16 bases between. CDR3 in amino acids: CASSRAELARTDTQYF. The CDR3 region has the DNA TGCGCCAGCAGCCGTGCAGAGCTAGCGCGCACAGATACGCAGTATTTT.

Of note for this clonotype: A read error may produce the germline difference seen at one junction end. In nucleotides, the CDR3 is TGTGCCAGCAGCGACGGGGTTTCTGGAAACACCATATCTTTT. Its translation: CASSDGVSGNTISF. The rearrangement uses TRBV7-2 and TRBJ1-3; D call uncertain. Per the germline V gene, CDR1 is SGHTA and CDR2 is FQGNSA. CDR3 length: 14 amino acids.

The chain carries TRBV5-1 and TRBJ2-5, with D perhaps being TRBD1 or TRBD2 (5 bases each). The germline V gene has CDR1 SGHRS and CDR2 YFSETQ. Trimming left V 4 bases short and J 3 bases short, with 13 bases between. The length of the CDR3 is 14 residues. CDR3: CASSTGTEKETQYF. CDR3 bases: TGCGCCAGCAGCACCGGGACGGAGAAAGAGACCCAGTACTTC. Full variable domain (outside the CDR3, taken from reference TRBV5-1 and TRBJ2-5): KAGVTQTPRYLIKTRGQQVTLSCSPISGHRSVSWYQQTPGQGLQFLFEYFSETQRNKGNFPGRFSGRQFSNSRSEMNVSTLELGDSALYLCASSTGTEKETQYFGPGTRLLVL.

This clonotype has a handful of counts. The CDR3 bases are TGCAGTGCCAGGTGGGGGACAGTGAATGAAAAACTGTTTTTT. Residues: CSARWGTVNEKLFF. This sequence joins TRBV20-1 and TRBJ1-4; TRBD1 aligns across 7 bases. Looked up from germline, CDR1 is DFQATT and CDR2 is SNEGSKA (reference sequence). Trimming at V came to 6 bases and at J to 5 bases, leaving 9 bases not matched to a gene. The CDR3 covers 14 residues.

This clonotype was counted between two and nine times. The V gene is TRBV20-1, the J gene TRBJ1-6, with TRBD1 identical over 7 bases. J gave up 0 bases and V 4 bases, and 3 bases lay outside the gene matches. Germline CDR1 DFQATT, CDR2 SNEGSKA (reference sequence). The CDR3 is made up of 15 amino acids. The DNA of the CDR3 is TGCAGTGCTATGCGGGACAGCTCCTATAATTCACCCCTCCACTTT. It encodes CSAMRDSSYNSPLHF.

The chain employs TRBV4-3 and TRBJ1-2; the match to TRBD1 covers 7 bases. CDR1 is LGHNA and CDR2 is YSLEER in the germline V gene. There are 16 residues in the CDR3. V was pared by 3 bases and J by 3 bases, with 10 bases of the junction left unmatched. CDR3 loop: CASSQGQPHADYGYTF. CDR3 nucleotides: TGCGCCAGCAGCCAGGGACAGCCCCACGCCGACTATGGCTACACCTTC.

This clonotype was observed a handful of times. This chain joins TRBV15 and TRBJ2-5; 7 positions agree with TRBD2. Germline values: CDR1 LNHNV, CDR2 YYDKDF (reference sequence). The CDR3 length is 17 residues. Trimming took 5 bases from V and 9 from J; bases not matched to a gene: 21. CDR3 in amino acids: CATSAFALAAPRGAQYF. The CDR3 nucleotides read TGTGCCACCAGCGCCTTCGCCTTAGCGGCCCCCCGGGGGGCCCAGTACTTC. Full variable domain (rest looked up from reference TRBV15 and TRBJ2-5): DAMVIQNPRYQVTQFGKPVTLSCSQTLNHNVMYWYQQKSSQAPKLLFHYYDKDFNNEADTPDNFQSRRPNTSFCFLDIRSPGLGDTAMYLCATSAFALAAPRGAQYFGPGTRLLVL.

This clonotype was counted at least ten times. The J gene is TRBJ2-2, the V gene TRBV7-8; 7 positions agree with TRBD2. Losses at the gene ends were 10 bases for V and 7 bases for J; bases not matched to a gene: 15. CDR1 is SGHVS and CDR2 is FQNEAQ in the germline V gene. The CDR3 has 15 amino acids. CDR3 residues: CATDRTRGVGGELFF. The CDR3 bases are TGTGCCACCGACCGGACTAGGGGTGTTGGCGGGGAGCTGTTTTTT. Supplemented by reference TRBV7-8 and TRBJ2-2, the full variable domain reads GAGVSQSPRYKVAKRGQDVALRCDPISGHVSLFWYQQALGQGPEFLTYFQNEAQLDKSGLPSDRFFAERPEGSVSTLKIQRTQQEDSAVYLCATDRTRGVGGELFFGEGSRLTVL.

This clonotype was recorded many times. The gene calls are TRBV6-2 or TRBV6-3 and TRBJ2-7, with D possibly being TRBD2 (6 bases). Germline CDR1 MNHEY, CDR2 SVGEGT. This CDR3 has 14 amino acids. The V end was cut by 0 bases, the J end by 0 bases, with 6 bases between. The CDR3 DNA is TGTGCCAGCAGTTACTCGACTAGCTCCTACGAGCAGTACGTC. Translated, it gives CASSYSTSSYEQYV.

This rearrangement joins TRBV7-9 to TRBJ1-1, with D possibly being TRBD1 (5 bases). Per germline, CDR1 SEHNR and CDR2 FQNEAQ (reference sequence). This CDR3 is built from 14 residues. With 0 bases removed from V and 1 base from J, the gap between germline ends came to 6 bases. The CDR3 is CASSLAGENTEAFF. The DNA for the CDR3 is TGTGCCAGCAGCTTAGCAGGGGAGAACACTGAAGCTTTCTTT.

At least ten counts were recorded for this clonotype. The DNA of the CDR3 is TGTGCCAGCAGCTTAGGAGGGACAGGGGACTACGAGCAGTACGTC. It yields the protein CASSLGGTGDYEQYV. The chain carries TRBV7-9 and TRBJ2-7; 10 bases map to TRBD1. This CDR3 is built from 15 residues. The V gene's germline CDR1 is SEHNR and CDR2 FQNEAQ (reference sequence). The junction had 3 bases not matched to a gene; V was cut back by 1 base and J by 3 bases.

At least ten counts were recorded for this clonotype. The V gene is TRBV7-2, the J gene TRBJ2-6; D is perhaps TRBD1 (6 bases). The V gene lost 5 bases and the J gene lost 1 base, with 12 bases spanning the gap. The length of the CDR3 is 16 residues. Germline values: CDR1 SGHTA, CDR2 FQGNSA. The CDR3 region has the DNA TGTGCCAGCAGCGACCCAACAGGGTCTGGGGCCAACGTCCTGACTTTC. It encodes CASSDPTGSGANVLTF.

The rearrangement links TRBV11-1 to TRBJ2-3, with TRBD1 identical over 7 bases. The ends lost 6 bases at V and 5 bases at J; junction bases unmatched: 17. Looked up from germline, CDR1 is SGHAT and CDR2 is FQDESV (reference sequence). CDR3 length: 17 amino acids. The CDR3 DNA reads as TGTGCCAGCAGGCCACGCACGGGACAGCCGCGGCGAGATACGCAGTATTTT. Residues: CASRPRTGQPRRDTQYF.

This clonotype occurred a few times. The chain links TRBV28 to TRBJ2-1; TRBD1 matches 12 bases. The germline V gene has CDR1 MDHEN and CDR2 SYDVKM. CDR3 length equals 15 residues. After removal of 5 bases from V and 10 bases from J, the junction contained 9 bases not matched to a gene. The CDR3 reads CASSPPGQGAGEQFF. The DNA of the CDR3 is TGTGCCAGCAGTCCCCCGGGACAGGGGGCAGGGGAGCAGTTCTTC.

This clonotype was observed many times. V usage is TRBV9 and J usage is TRBJ2-5; D unresolved. CDR1 SGDLS and CDR2 YYNGEE come from the germline V gene. This CDR3 is built from 13 residues. Trimming cost V 0 bases and J 6 bases, with 9 bases left between them. The CDR3, as DNA: TGTGCCAGCAGCGTAGGGAAAGAGCAGACCCAGTACTTC. Its protein product is CASSVGKEQTQYF.

This clonotype was recorded many times. V gene TRBV9 combines with J gene TRBJ2-3, with TRBD2 matching 11 bases. Germline CDR1 reads SGDLS; CDR2 reads YYNGEE. The trim removed 4 bases at V and 4 bases at J, leaving 2 bases unmatched. CDR3 length: 14 residues. This CDR3 is CASSNSGGADTQYF. In nucleotides, the CDR3 is TGTGCCAGCAGCAATAGCGGGGGGGCAGATACGCAGTATTTT.

This clonotype turned up a few times. The chain combines TRBV18 with TRBJ1-2; TRBD1 might be the D (5 bases). The germline CDR1 and CDR2 sequences are KGHSH and LQKENI. This CDR3 has 13 amino acids. The V and J ends lost 3 bases and 4 bases respectively, with 9 bases between them. The CDR3 region has the DNA TGTGCCAGCTCACCCGGGGACCCCTATGGCTACACCTTC. It encodes CASSPGDPYGYTF.

This clonotype was detected a few times. The rearrangement joins TRBV7-9 to TRBJ2-4; D is uncertain. The CDR3 loop spans 16 amino acids. Trimming left V 1 base short and J 1 base short, with 11 bases between. Germline CDR1 SEHNR, CDR2 FQNEAQ (reference sequence). The CDR3 DNA is TGTGCCAGCAGCTTAGTTTTCCGTGGGGCCAAAAACATTCAGTACTTC. It specifies CASSLVFRGAKNIQYF.